A single sample gave rise to the 27 T cell receptor beta chains below, sequenced in a study of blood T cell repertoires in COVID-19. Profiling relied on immunoSEQ multiplex PCR, and the TCRdb table lists in-frame clones only, not all of them. This table holds about 330,000 clones, approximately 92% found once. Sequencing was done on a sample of PBMCs or T cells enriched from blood (not recorded which). The receptors were sampled from a woman in her 30s who had recovered from COVID-19.

The genes are TRBV3-1 (or the pseudogene TRBV3-2) and TRBJ2-5, with 11 positions matching TRBD2. Germline V gene data show CDR1 as LGHDT and CDR2 as YNNKEL (reference sequence). The CDR3 covers 17 residues. After removal of 0 bases from V and 6 bases from J, the junction contained 9 bases not matched to a gene. CDR3 coding DNA: TGTGCCAGCAGCCAAGAGACCACTAGCGGGAGTTGCAAGACCCAGTACTTC. Its translation: CASSQETTSGSCKTQYF.

The rearrangement uses TRBV28 and TRBJ2-7; D might be TRBD1 (6 bases). Germline V lookup: CDR1 MDHEN, CDR2 SYDVKM. CDR3 size: 14 residues. The V end lost 3 bases, the J end lost 3 bases, and 12 bases lay between the germline ends. The CDR3 loop reads CASSLVGAGYEQYF. CDR3 sequence (DNA): TGTGCCAGCAGTTTGGTGGGGGCGGGCTACGAGCAGTACTTC.

The chain has TRBV2 and TRBJ2-2, with unresolved D. Germline V gives CDR1 SNHLY, CDR2 FYNNEI. Trimming took off 0 bases at V and 7 bases at J, with 9 bases between the two ends. The CDR3 extends over 14 amino acids. The CDR3 DNA reads as TGTGCCAGCAGTGAAGCGGTGAGGAGCGGGGAGCTGTTTTTT. It translates to CASSEAVRSGELFF.

The chain recombines TRBV9 with TRBJ2-1; 14 bases line up with TRBD2. In germline, CDR1 is SGDLS, CDR2 YYNGEE. Trimming cost V 3 bases and J 4 bases; bases outside gene matches: 12. CDR3 length equals 19 residues. The DNA for the CDR3 is TGTGCCAGCAGCGAGGCCGGGACTAGCGGGGGCGAACCTTACAATGAGCAGTTCTTC. Translating gives CASSEAGTSGGEPYNEQFF.

The chain links TRBV28 to TRBJ1-2, with a tentative D call TRBD1 (5 bases). Germline V gene sequence: CDR1 MDHEN, CDR2 SYDVKM. The CDR3 contains 15 residues. Trimming pared 4 bases from V and 4 bases from J, leaving 16 bases between. CDR3 bases: TGTGCCAGCAGTTGGGGGGGGTACCTGGGCTATGGCTACACCTTC. The encoded protein is CASSWGGYLGYGYTF.

This sequence joins TRBV9 and TRBJ2-1; TRBD2 aligns across 11 bases. Germline V gene data show CDR1 as SGDLS and CDR2 as YYNGEE. V shed 0 bases, J shed 8 bases, and the junction held 4 bases outside the gene matches. The CDR3 totals 15 residues. The CDR3 DNA follows: TGTGCCAGCAGCGTAGTAGCGGGGGGGCCCCATGAGCAGTTCTTC. This codes for CASSVVAGGPHEQFF.

V is TRBV11-3 and J is TRBJ2-2, with 7 bases fitting TRBD1. This CDR3 region has 13 residues. The germline CDR1 and CDR2 sequences are SGHNT and YENEEA. The V segment lost 9 bases and the J segment 1 base; nucleotides outside the gene matches: 2. CDR3 in amino acids: CARGDRNTGELFF. The CDR3 nucleotides read TGTGCCAGAGGGGACAGGAACACCGGGGAGCTGTTTTTT.

This clone was found once. This chain joins TRBV2 and TRBJ1-5; a possible D gene is TRBD1 (5 bases). The germline V gene encodes CDR1 SNHLY and CDR2 FYNNEI. V lost 6 bases and J 6 bases, leaving 12 bases between the germline ends. CDR3 length: 13 residues. CDR3 sequence: CASRSAQGQPQHF. Here the CDR3 DNA reads TGTGCCAGCAGGTCCGCCCAGGGTCAGCCCCAGCATTTT.

The rearrangement uses TRBV6-2 or TRBV6-3 and TRBJ2-5; 12 positions agree with TRBD2. The junction had 5 bases not matched to a gene; V was cut back by 5 bases and J by 1 base. CDR1 MNHEY and CDR2 SVGEGT come from the germline V gene. The CDR3 spans 16 residues. For the CDR3, the DNA is TGTGCCAGCAGTCTAGGACTAGCGGGGCTCCAAGAGACCCAGTACTTC. Its protein is CASSLGLAGLQETQYF.

The rearrangement joins TRBV29-1 to TRBJ2-3; 10 bases align to TRBD2. V lost 2 bases to trimming and J lost 5 bases; unmatched junction nucleotides: 4. The CDR3 has 14 amino acids. Germline loops: CDR1 SQVTM, CDR2 ANQGSEA. CDR3 sequence: CSVELLAGEDTQYF. CDR3 coding DNA: TGCAGCGTTGAACTGCTAGCGGGAGAAGATACGCAGTATTTT.

V and J are TRBV7-9 and TRBJ1-4; 7 bases agree with TRBD1. Trimming took 1 base from V and 7 from J; bases not matched to a gene: 6. Germline CDR1 SEHNR, CDR2 FQNEAQ (reference sequence). The CDR3 loop spans 15 amino acids. CDR3 DNA: TGTGCCAGCAGCTTAGATTGGCAGGGGGGTGAAAAACTGTTTTTT. Translated: CASSLDWQGGEKLFF.

The gene calls are TRBV21-1 and TRBJ2-3; TRBD2, the table's D call, was not compared with the DNA. TRBV21-1 is labeled a pseudogene. CDR3 length equals 13 residues. CDR3 sequence: CASSKGIADTQYF. The CDR3 DNA follows: TGTGCCAGCAGCAAAGGTATAGCAGATACGCAGTATTTT.

This sequence joins TRBV7-9 and TRBJ1-2; tentative D call: TRBD1 (6 bases). The CDR3 is 16 amino acids. From germline, CDR1 is SEHNR and CDR2 FQNEAQ (reference sequence). Trimming shortened V by 5 bases and J by 6 bases, and 22 bases separated the two germline ends. CDR3 in amino acids: CASSPSSIQNRDGYTF. The CDR3 region has the DNA TGTGCCAGCAGCCCCTCCTCCATACAAAACAGGGATGGCTACACCTTC.

This clone was detected only a few times. This chain uses TRBV27 with TRBJ2-7; 9 nucleotides match TRBD2. The germline CDR1 and CDR2 sequences are MNHEY and SMNVEV (reference sequence). The CDR3 spans 15 residues. After removal of 6 bases from V and 3 bases from J, the junction contained 9 bases not matched to a gene. Here the CDR3 DNA reads TGTGCCAGCAGACTCTCCGGGACTAGCATCTACGAGCAGTACTTC. Its protein is CASRLSGTSIYEQYF.

The chain uses TRBV10-3 and TRBJ1-4; a possible D gene is TRBD1 (6 bases). The CDR3 sequence is 14 residues long. Germline V gene sequence: CDR1 ENHRY, CDR2 SYGVKD. Deletions cut 4 bases from V and 4 bases from J, with 10 bases between. The CDR3 reads CAISATGHNEKLFF. As DNA, the CDR3 is TGTGCCATCAGTGCAACAGGGCATAATGAAAAACTGTTTTTT.

This clone was observed a few times. This rearrangement joins TRBV5-1 to TRBJ2-7; 10 bases are shared with TRBD1. This CDR3 has 14 residues. Germline trimming cut 5 bases from V and 7 bases from J; bases unmatched to any gene: 9. Germline CDR1 is SGHRS and CDR2 is YFSETQ. The DNA for the CDR3 is TGCGCCAGCAGGCCCCGGGACAGGGGTGGAGAGCAGTACTTC. It yields the protein CASRPRDRGGEQYF. The full variable domain, its missing parts supplied by reference TRBV5-1 and TRBJ2-7, is KAGVTQTPRYLIKTRGQQVTLSCSPISGHRSVSWYQQTPGQGLQFLFEYFSETQRNKGNFPGRFSGRQFSNSRSEMNVSTLELGDSALYLCASRPRDRGGEQYFGPGTRLTVT.

The chain joins TRBV29-1 to TRBJ1-1, with TRBD1 as a possible D gene (5 bases). Germline CDR1 SQVTM, CDR2 ANQGSEA. The CDR3 covers 14 residues. Trimming removed 2 bases from V and 0 bases from J, with 10 bases in between. The CDR3 sequence is CSVELGLVNTEAFF. The CDR3 DNA is TGCAGCGTTGAACTGGGGCTTGTGAACACTGAAGCTTTCTTT.

V gene TRBV9 combines with J gene TRBJ2-3, with D tentatively TRBD2 (6 bases). This CDR3 spans 15 amino acids. V was cut by 0 bases and J by 4 bases, with 12 bases left in between. CDR1 is SGDLS, CDR2 YYNGEE, per germline. The CDR3 coding sequence is TGTGCCAGCAGCGTAGAAGGCAGGGAGGCAGATACGCAGTATTTT. It codes for CASSVEGREADTQYF.

The chain employs TRBV5-1 and TRBJ2-7; 7 bases are shared with TRBD1. The junction had 8 bases not matched to a gene; V was cut back by 2 bases and J by 6 bases. CDR3 length equals 14 residues. The germline V gene has CDR1 SGHRS and CDR2 YFSETQ. CDR3 sequence reads: CASSFDRVRAEQYF. In DNA form, the CDR3 reads TGCGCCAGCAGCTTCGACAGGGTGCGTGCCGAGCAGTACTTC.

J is TRBJ2-1 and V is TRBV7-2, with D tentatively TRBD1 (5 bases). The CDR3 covers 17 residues. The germline gives CDR1 SGHTA, CDR2 FQGNSA. The V gene lost 5 bases and the J gene lost 0 bases, with 17 bases spanning the gap. CDR3 residues: CASSLGVSRSSYNEQFF. The CDR3, as DNA: TGTGCCAGCAGCCTAGGGGTCTCGAGGAGCTCCTACAATGAGCAGTTCTTC.

This sequence joins TRBV11-2 and TRBJ1-3; D may be TRBD1 (6 bases). V dropped 4 bases and J dropped 2 bases, with 12 bases sitting between them. The germline V gene encodes CDR1 SGHAT and CDR2 FQNNGV. The CDR3 length is 15 residues. In DNA, the CDR3 is TGTGCCAGCAGCTACACAGGGAGAACTGGAAACACCATATATTTT. Protein: CASSYTGRTGNTIYF.

J is TRBJ1-1 and V is TRBV6-2 or TRBV6-3, with 8 bases aligning to TRBD1. CDR3 size: 14 residues. The germline gives CDR1 MNHEY, CDR2 SVGEGT. The V segment lost 4 bases and the J segment 4 bases; nucleotides outside the gene matches: 5. CDR3 amino acids: CASSLPGGVTEAFF. The CDR3 coding sequence is TGTGCCAGCAGTTTGCCAGGGGGCGTCACTGAAGCTTTCTTT.

The chain couples TRBV27 to TRBJ1-2; D gene ambiguous. The CDR3 spans 12 residues. V dropped 5 bases and J dropped 0 bases, with 4 bases sitting between them. Germline values: CDR1 MNHEY, CDR2 SMNVEV (reference sequence). This chain's CDR3 is CASSPSNYGYTF. CDR3 sequence (DNA): TGTGCCAGCAGTCCCTCTAACTATGGCTACACCTTC.

This clone was recorded only once. The rearrangement links TRBV30 to TRBJ2-5; TRBD1 matches at 7 bases. The CDR3 totals 13 residues. With 2 bases clipped from V and 8 bases from J, the junction kept 8 bases outside the gene matches. The germline CDR1 and CDR2 sequences are GTSNPN and SVGIG (reference sequence). The CDR3 DNA is TGTGCCTGGAGTAAAAGGGGGCGTTCAACCCAGTACTTC. This sequence encodes CAWSKRGRSTQYF.

The gene calls are TRBV27 and TRBJ1-2; no definite D call. Germline lookup yields CDR1 MNHEY and CDR2 SMNVEV (reference sequence). V dropped 4 bases and J dropped 1 base, with 19 bases sitting between them. The CDR3 is 17 residues long. This chain's CDR3 is CASSSHGGKIYNYGYTF. The CDR3 bases are TGTGCCAGCAGTTCCCACGGCGGCAAGATTTATAACTATGGCTACACCTTC.

The chain combines TRBV5-1 with TRBJ1-4; 8 bases agree with TRBD1. The CDR3 is made up of 14 amino acids. V shed 3 bases, J shed 3 bases, and the junction held 1 base outside the gene matches. Germline-derived CDR1 and CDR2 are SGHRS and YFSETQ. CDR3 sequence: CASSSQGANEKLFF. In nucleotides, the CDR3 is TGCGCCAGCAGCTCACAGGGGGCTAATGAAAAACTGTTTTTT.

The chain recombines TRBV6-1 with TRBJ1-5; D is unresolved. The V and J ends lost 1 base and 6 bases respectively, with 13 bases between them. There are 15 residues in the CDR3. The V gene's germline CDR1 is MNHNS and CDR2 SASEGT. In nucleotides, the CDR3 is TGTGCCAGCAGTGAAGTCTACAAGGAGGGTCAGCCCCAGCATTTT. Its translation: CASSEVYKEGQPQHF.